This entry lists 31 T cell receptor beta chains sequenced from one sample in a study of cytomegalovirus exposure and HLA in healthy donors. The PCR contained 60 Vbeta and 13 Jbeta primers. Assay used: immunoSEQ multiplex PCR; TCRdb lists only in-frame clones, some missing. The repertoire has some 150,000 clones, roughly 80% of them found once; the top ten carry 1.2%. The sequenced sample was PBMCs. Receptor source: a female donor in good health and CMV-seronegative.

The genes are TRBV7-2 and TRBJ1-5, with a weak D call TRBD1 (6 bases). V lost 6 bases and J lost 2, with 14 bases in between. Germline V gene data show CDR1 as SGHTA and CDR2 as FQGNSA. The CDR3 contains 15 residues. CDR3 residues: CASSLQGNGNQPQHF. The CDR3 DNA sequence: TGTGCCAGCAGTCTTCAGGGGAACGGCAATCAGCCCCAGCATTTT. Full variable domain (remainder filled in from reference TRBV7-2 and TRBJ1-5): GAGVSQSPSNKVTEKGKDVELRCDPISGHTALYWYRQSLGQGLEFLIYFQGNSAPDKSGLPSDRFSAERTGGSVSTLTIQRTQQEDSAVYLCASSLQGNGNQPQHFGDGTRLSIL.

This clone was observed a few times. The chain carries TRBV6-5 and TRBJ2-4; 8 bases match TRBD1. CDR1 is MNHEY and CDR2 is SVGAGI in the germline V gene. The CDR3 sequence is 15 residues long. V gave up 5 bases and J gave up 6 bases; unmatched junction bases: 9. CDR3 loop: CASSTSGGSRNIQYF. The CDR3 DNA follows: TGTGCCAGCAGTACCTCAGGGGGCAGTAGAAACATTCAGTACTTC.

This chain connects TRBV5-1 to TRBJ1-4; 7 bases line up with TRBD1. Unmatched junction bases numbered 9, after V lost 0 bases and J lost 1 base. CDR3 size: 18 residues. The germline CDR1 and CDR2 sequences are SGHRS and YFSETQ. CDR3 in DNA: TGCGCCAGCAGCTTGGCCCACAGGGGCGGTGGAACTAATGAAAAACTGTTTTTT. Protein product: CASSLAHRGGGTNEKLFF.

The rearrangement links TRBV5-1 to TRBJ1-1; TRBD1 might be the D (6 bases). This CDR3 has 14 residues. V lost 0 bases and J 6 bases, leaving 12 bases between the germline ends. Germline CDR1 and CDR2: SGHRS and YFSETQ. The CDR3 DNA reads TGCGCCAGCAGCTTGGGGGGGCTTGGGGCTGAAGCTTTCTTT. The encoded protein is CASSLGGLGAEAFF.

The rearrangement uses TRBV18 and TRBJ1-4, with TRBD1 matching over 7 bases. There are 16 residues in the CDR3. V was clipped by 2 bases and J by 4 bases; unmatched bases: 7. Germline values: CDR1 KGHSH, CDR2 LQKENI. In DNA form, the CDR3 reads TGTGCCAGCTCACCAGTCCCCGGGACAGTTAATGAAAAACTGTTTTTT. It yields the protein CASSPVPGTVNEKLFF.

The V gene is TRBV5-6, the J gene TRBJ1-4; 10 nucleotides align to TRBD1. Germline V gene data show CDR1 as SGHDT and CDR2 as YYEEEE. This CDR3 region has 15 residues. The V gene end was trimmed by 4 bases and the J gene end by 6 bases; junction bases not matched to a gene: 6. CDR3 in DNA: TGTGCCAGCAGCGTGGGGACAGGGGTTTATGAAAAACTGTTTTTT. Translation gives CASSVGTGVYEKLFF.

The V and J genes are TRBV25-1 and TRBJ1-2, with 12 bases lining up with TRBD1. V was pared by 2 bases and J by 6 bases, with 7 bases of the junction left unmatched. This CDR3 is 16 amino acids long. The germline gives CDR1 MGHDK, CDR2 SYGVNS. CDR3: CASSERGTGGFDGYTF. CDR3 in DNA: TGTGCCAGCAGTGAAAGGGGGACAGGGGGCTTTGATGGCTACACCTTC.

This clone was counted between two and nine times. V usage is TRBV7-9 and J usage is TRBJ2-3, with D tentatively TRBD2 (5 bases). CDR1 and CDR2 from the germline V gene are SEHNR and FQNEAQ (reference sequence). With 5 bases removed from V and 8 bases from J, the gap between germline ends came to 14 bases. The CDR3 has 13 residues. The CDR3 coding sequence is TGTGCCAGCAGCCCCTCCGAGGGTGGTACGCAGTATTTT. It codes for CASSPSEGGTQYF.

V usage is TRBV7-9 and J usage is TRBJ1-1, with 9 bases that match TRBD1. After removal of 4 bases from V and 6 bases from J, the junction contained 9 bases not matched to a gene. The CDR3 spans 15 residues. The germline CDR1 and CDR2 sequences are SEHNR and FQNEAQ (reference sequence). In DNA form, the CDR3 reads TGTGCCAGCAGCTCACAGGGGGCGGTTGGCCCTGAAGCTTTCTTT. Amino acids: CASSSQGAVGPEAFF. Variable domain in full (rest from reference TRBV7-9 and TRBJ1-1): DTGVSQNPRHKITKRGQNVTFRCDPISEHNRLYWYRQTLGQGPEFLTYFQNEAQLEKSRLLSDRFSAERPKGSFSTLEIQRTEQGDSAMYLCASSSQGAVGPEAFFGQGTRLTVV.

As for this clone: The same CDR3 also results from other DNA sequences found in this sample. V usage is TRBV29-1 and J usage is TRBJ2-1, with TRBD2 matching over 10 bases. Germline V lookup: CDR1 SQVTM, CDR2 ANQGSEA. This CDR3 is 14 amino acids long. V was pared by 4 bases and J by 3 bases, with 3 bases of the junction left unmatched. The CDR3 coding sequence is TGCAGCGTTGCAACTAGCGGGGTCTACAATGAGCAGTTCTTC. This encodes CSVATSGVYNEQFF.

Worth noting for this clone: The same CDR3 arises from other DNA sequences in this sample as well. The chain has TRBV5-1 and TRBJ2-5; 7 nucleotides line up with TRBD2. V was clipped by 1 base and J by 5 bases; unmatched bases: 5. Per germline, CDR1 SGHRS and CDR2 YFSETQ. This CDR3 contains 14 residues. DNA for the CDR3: TGCGCCAGCAGCTTGACCGGAGCGGGGGAGACCCAGTACTTC. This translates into CASSLTGAGETQYF.

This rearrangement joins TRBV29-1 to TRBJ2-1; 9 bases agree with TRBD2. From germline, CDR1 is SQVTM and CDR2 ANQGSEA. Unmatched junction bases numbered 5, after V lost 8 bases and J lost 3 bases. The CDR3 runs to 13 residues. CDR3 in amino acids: CSTLAGLYNEQFF. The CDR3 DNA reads TGCAGCACCCTAGCGGGGCTCTACAATGAGCAGTTCTTC.

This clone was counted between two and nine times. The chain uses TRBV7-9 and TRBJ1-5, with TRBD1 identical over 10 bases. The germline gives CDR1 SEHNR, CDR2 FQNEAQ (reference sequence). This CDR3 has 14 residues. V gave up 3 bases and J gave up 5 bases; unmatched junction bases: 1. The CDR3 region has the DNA TGTGCCAGCAGCTTCGGACAGGGGGATCAGCCCCAGCATTTT. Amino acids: CASSFGQGDQPQHF.

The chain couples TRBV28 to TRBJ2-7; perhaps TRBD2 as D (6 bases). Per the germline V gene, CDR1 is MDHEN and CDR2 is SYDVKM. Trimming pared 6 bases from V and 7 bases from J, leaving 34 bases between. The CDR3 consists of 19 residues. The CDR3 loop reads CASRPHWEDGTKTLREQYF. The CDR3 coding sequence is TGTGCCAGCAGGCCACACTGGGAGGACGGAACGAAAACATTACGGGAGCAGTACTTC.

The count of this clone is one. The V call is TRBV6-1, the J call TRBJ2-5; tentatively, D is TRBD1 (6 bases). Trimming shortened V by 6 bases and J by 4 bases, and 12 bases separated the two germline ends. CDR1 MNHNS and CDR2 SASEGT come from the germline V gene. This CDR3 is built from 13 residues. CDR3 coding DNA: TGTGCCAGCAGGTTGACAGGACTAGAGACCCAGTACTTC. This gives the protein CASRLTGLETQYF.

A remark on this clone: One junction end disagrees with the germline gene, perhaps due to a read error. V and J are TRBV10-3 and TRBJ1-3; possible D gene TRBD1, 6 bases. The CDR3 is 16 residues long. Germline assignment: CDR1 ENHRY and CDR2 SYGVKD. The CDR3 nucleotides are TGTACCATCAGTGAGTCTATGGGGGCAACAGGAAACACCATATATTTT. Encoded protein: CTISESMGATGNTIYF.

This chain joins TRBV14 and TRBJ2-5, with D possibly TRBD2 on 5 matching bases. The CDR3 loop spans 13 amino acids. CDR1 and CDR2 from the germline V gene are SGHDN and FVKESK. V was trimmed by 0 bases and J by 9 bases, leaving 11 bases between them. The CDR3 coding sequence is TGTGCCAGCAGCCAAGATCACGGAGGTGCCCAGTACTTC. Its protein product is CASSQDHGGAQYF.

This chain's CDR3 is CASSFNSGNTIYF. As DNA, the CDR3 is TGTGCCAGCAGCTTTAATTCTGGAAACACCATATATTTT. This sequence joins TRBV7-2 and TRBJ1-3; D is uncertain. Germline CDR1 SGHTA, CDR2 FQGNSA. The CDR3 contains 13 residues. Trimming pared 3 bases from V and 1 base from J, leaving 4 bases between.

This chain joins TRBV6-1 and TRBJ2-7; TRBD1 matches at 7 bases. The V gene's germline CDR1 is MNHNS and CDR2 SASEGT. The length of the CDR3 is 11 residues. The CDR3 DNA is TGTGTTCTCGAGACAGGGAACGAGCAGTACTTC. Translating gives CVLETGNEQYF.

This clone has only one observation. In DNA form, the CDR3 reads TGTGCCAGTAGTCCTACGGGTACCGGGGAGCTGTTTTTT. Translation: CASSPTGTGELFF. J is TRBJ2-2 and V is TRBV19; no reliable D call. V was cut by 5 bases and J by 5 bases, with 9 bases left in between. CDR3 size: 13 residues. The germline V gene encodes CDR1 LNHDA and CDR2 SQIVND (reference sequence). Full variable domain (remainder filled in from reference TRBV19 and TRBJ2-2): DGGITQSPKYLFRKEGQNVTLSCEQNLNHDAMYWYRQDPGQGLRLIYYSQIVNDFQKGDIAEGYSVSREKKESFPLTVTSAQKNPTAFYLCASSPTGTGELFFGEGSRLTVL.

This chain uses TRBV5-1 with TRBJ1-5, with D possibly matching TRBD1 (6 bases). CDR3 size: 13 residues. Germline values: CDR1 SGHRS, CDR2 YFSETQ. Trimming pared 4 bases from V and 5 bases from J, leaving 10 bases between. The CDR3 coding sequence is TGCGCCAGCAGCCCAGACAGGCATCAGCCCCAGCATTTT. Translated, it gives CASSPDRHQPQHF. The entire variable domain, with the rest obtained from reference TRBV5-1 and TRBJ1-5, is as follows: KAGVTQTPRYLIKTRGQQVTLSCSPISGHRSVSWYQQTPGQGLQFLFEYFSETQRNKGNFPGRFSGRQFSNSRSEMNVSTLELGDSALYLCASSPDRHQPQHFGDGTRLSIL.

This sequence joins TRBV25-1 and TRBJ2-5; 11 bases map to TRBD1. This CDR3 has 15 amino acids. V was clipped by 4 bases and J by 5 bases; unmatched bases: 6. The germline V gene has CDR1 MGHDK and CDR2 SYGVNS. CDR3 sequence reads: CASSAGTGGPETQYF. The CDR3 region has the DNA TGTGCCAGCAGTGCCGGGACAGGGGGGCCGGAGACCCAGTACTTC.

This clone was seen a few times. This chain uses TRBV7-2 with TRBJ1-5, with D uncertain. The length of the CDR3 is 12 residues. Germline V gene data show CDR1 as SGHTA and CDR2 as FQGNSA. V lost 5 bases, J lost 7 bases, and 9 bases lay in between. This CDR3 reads CASSESEQPQHF. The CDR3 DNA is TGTGCCAGCAGCGAGTCGGAGCAGCCCCAGCATTTT.

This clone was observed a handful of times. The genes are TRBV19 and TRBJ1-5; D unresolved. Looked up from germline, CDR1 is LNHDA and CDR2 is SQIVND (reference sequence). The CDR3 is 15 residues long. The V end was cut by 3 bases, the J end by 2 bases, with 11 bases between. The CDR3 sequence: CASSIVGDGNQPQHF. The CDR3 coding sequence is TGTGCCAGTAGTATCGTCGGGGATGGCAATCAGCCCCAGCATTTT.

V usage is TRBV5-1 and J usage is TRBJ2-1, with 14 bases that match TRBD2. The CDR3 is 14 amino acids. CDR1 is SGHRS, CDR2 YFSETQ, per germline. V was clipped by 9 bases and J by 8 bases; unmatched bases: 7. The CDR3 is CATRGTSGRDEQFF. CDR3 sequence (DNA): TGCGCCACCAGGGGGACTAGCGGGAGAGATGAGCAGTTCTTC.

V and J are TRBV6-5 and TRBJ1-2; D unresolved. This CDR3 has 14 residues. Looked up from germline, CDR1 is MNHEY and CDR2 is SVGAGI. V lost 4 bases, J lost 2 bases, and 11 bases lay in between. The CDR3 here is CASSSRLRNYGYTF. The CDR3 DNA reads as TGTGCCAGCAGTTCGCGACTGCGCAACTATGGCTACACCTTC.

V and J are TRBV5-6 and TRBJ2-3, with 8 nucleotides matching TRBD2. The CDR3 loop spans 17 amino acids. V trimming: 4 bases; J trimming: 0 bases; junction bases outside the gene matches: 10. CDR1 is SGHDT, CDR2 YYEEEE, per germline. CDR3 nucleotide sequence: TGTGCCAGCAGCCCGTCGATAGCGGGGAATAGCACAGATACGCAGTATTTT. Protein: CASSPSIAGNSTDTQYF.

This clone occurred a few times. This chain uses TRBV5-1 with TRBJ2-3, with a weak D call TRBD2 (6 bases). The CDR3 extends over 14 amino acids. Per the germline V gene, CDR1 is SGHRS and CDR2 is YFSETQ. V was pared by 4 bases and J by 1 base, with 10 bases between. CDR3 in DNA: TGCGCCAGCAGCGAGGGACTGCGCACAGATACGCAGTATTTT. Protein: CASSEGLRTDTQYF.

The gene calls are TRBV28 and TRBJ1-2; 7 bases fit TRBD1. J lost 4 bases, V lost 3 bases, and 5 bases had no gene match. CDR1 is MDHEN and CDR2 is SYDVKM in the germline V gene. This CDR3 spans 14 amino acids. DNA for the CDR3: TGTGCCAGCAGTTTGGTACAGGGGACCTATGGCTACACCTTC. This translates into CASSLVQGTYGYTF.

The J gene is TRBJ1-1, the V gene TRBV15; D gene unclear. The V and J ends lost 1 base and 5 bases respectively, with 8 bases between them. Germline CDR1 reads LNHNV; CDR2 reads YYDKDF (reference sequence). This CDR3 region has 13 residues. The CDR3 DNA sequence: TGTGCCACCAGCAGAGGGGGAGGGACTGAAGCTTTCTTT. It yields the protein CATSRGGGTEAFF.

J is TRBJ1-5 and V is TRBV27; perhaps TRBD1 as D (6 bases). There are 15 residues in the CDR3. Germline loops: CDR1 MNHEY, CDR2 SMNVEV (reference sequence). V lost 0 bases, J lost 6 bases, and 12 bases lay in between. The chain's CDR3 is CASSLSSGGGQPQHF. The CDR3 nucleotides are TGTGCCAGCAGTTTATCGTCGGGGGGCGGTCAGCCCCAGCATTTT.